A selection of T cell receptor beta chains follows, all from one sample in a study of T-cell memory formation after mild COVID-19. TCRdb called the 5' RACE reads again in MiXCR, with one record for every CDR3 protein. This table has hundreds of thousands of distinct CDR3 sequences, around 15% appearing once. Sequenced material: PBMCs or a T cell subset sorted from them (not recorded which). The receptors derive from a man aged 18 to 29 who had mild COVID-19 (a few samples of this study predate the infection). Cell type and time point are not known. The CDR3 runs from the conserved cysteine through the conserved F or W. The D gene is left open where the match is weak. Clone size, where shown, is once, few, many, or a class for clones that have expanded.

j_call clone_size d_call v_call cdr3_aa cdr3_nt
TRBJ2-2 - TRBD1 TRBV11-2 CASSSWTGNTGELFF TGTGCCAGCAGCTCGTGGACAGGGAACACCGGGGAGCTGTTTTTT
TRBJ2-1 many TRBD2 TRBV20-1 CSARLGGLAGDLSYNEQFF TGCAGTGCTAGACTCGGTGGCCTAGCGGGGGATCTCTCCTACAATGAGCAGTTCTTC
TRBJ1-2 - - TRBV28 CASRSGTEVDGYTF TGTGCCAGCAGATCCGGGACGGAGGTAGACGGCTACACCTTC
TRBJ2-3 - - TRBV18 CASSTTDTDTQYF TGTGCCAGCTCAACGACAGACACAGATACGCAGTATTTT
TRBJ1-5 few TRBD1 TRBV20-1 CSARDTRQGNQPQHF TGCAGTGCTAGAGATACGCGACAGGGGAATCAGCCCCAGCATTTT
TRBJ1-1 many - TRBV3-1 CASSDDASTATF TGTGCCAGCAGCGACGACGCGTCGACAGCTACATTT
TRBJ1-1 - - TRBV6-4 CASSVSLNTEAFF TGTGCCAGCAGTGTTTCTTTGAACACTGAAGCTTTCTTT
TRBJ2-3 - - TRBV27 CASSPTGHSTDTQYF TGTGCCAGCAGTCCAACAGGTCATAGCACAGATACGCAGTATTTT
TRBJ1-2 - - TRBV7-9 CASSDRDHGYTF TGTGCCAGCAGCGATAGGGACCATGGCTACACCTTC
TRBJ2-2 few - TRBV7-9 CASSYLTVGTGELFF TGTGCCAGCAGCTATTTGACAGTGGGAACCGGGGAGCTGTTTTTT
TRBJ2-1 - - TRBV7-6 CASSDPRVGGYEQFF TGTGCCAGCAGCGACCCCAGGGTCGGCGGGTATGAGCAGTTCTTC
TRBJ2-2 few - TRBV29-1 CSVPDGGGVGELFF TGCAGCGTTCCGGACGGAGGAGGTGTCGGGGAGCTGTTTTTT
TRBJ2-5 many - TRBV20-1 CSARDFARVGGTQYF TGCAGTGCTAGAGATTTTGCGCGGGTTGGGGGCACCCAGTACTTC
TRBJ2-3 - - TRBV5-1 CASSSDIGVGDTQYF TGCGCCAGCAGCTCCGACATAGGGGTTGGAGATACGCAGTATTTT
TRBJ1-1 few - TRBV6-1 CASKTQGPYPTEAFF TGTGCCAGCAAAACACAGGGCCCCTATCCCACTGAAGCTTTCTTT